The following is a T cell receptor beta chain sequence with its context. What it binds is unknown. This sample was included in a study of CD8 T cells in ankylosing spondylitis. This CDR3 contains 12 residues. Germline V lookup: CDR1 LNHNV, CDR2 YYDKDF (reference sequence). V lost 3 bases, J lost 2 bases, and 2 bases lay in between. Overall study results and limits: With a CD8+ phenotype, disease-linked clones were relatively rare in peripheral blood.

TCRdb used MiXCR to reprocess the 5' RACE reads, holding one entry per CDR3 protein. The top ten clones hold about 15% of a sample with under 170,000 distinct CDR3 sequences, under 55% of them seen once. The chain uses TRBV15 and TRBJ2-1; D call uncertain. The sequence was obtained from a male donor with ankylosing spondylitis. Sequencing was performed on synovial fluid, either unsorted or a sorted T cell fraction (not recorded which). CDR3 nucleotide sequence: TGTGCCACCAGCAGGGCCTACAATGAGCAGTTCTTC. Protein sequence: CATSRAYNEQFF.